The 30 T cell receptor beta chains in this list originate from one sample, sequenced in a study of T-cell memory formation after mild COVID-19. TCRdb reprocessed the 5' RACE reads with MiXCR, giving one entry per CDR3 protein. The sample holds tens of thousands of distinct CDR3 sequences; around 21% are singletons and the top ten take less than 2%. Sequences were obtained from PBMCs or a T cell subset sorted from them (not recorded which). The receptor source for this set is an adult who had mild COVID-19 (a few samples of this study predate the infection). Cell type and time point are not known.

This clonotype has a count of ten or more. The chain couples TRBV30 to TRBJ1-1; D unresolved. Per the germline V gene, CDR1 is GTSNPN and CDR2 is SVGIG (reference sequence). V was pared by 3 bases and J by 2 bases, with 16 bases between. CDR3 size: 15 residues. This CDR3 reads CAWSPPYGLNTEAFF. DNA for the CDR3: TGTGCCTGGAGCCCGCCATACGGCCTCAACACTGAAGCTTTCTTT.

This clonotype was counted once. The CDR3 nucleotides are TGTGCCAGCAGTTCTACAGACTCTGGGGCCAACGTCCTGACTTTC. Translation gives CASSSTDSGANVLTF. The chain links TRBV6-6 to TRBJ2-6; D is unresolved. The germline gives CDR1 MNHNY, CDR2 SVGAGI (reference sequence). Trimming took off 4 bases at V and 0 bases at J, with 7 bases between the two ends. The CDR3 consists of 15 residues.

The CDR3 region is CASSFGTSVLISQFF. The CDR3 region has the DNA TGTGCCAGCAGCTTCGGGACTAGCGTCTTGATCTCCCAGTTCTTC. The chain is built from TRBV7-8 and TRBJ2-1; 10 nucleotides line up with TRBD2. The CDR3 contains 15 residues. Germline CDR1 SGHVS, CDR2 FQNEAQ. J was trimmed by 13 bases and V by 3 bases; bases with no gene match: 12.

The chain employs TRBV4-1 and TRBJ2-2; D is unclear. Per germline, CDR1 MGHRA and CDR2 YSYEKL. There are 15 residues in the CDR3. Trimming removed 4 bases from V and 3 bases from J, with 12 bases in between. For the CDR3, the DNA is TGCGCCAGCAGCCCAACCCAGCGCGACACCGGGGAGCTGTTTTTT. Its translation is CASSPTQRDTGELFF.

This clonotype occurred many times. The chain has TRBV7-2 and TRBJ2-7; D not resolved. CDR3 length: 15 amino acids. Germline CDR1 reads SGHTA; CDR2 reads FQGNSA. V gave up 4 bases and J gave up 6 bases, with 19 bases separating them. CDR3 sequence reads: CASSYVPSPGVEQYF. Here the CDR3 DNA reads TGTGCCAGCAGCTATGTTCCGTCCCCGGGTGTCGAGCAGTACTTC. Variable domain in full (rest from reference TRBV7-2 and TRBJ2-7): GAGVSQSPSNKVTEKGKDVELRCDPISGHTALYWYRQSLGQGLEFLIYFQGNSAPDKSGLPSDRFSAERTGGSVSTLTIQRTQQEDSAVYLCASSYVPSPGVEQYFGPGTRLTVT.

This chain links TRBV4-2 with TRBJ1-5, with 11 bases identical to TRBD1. The CDR3 has 16 residues. Germline CDR1 reads LGHNA; CDR2 reads YNFKEQ. The junction had 8 bases not matched to a gene; V was cut back by 3 bases and J by 7 bases. The CDR3, as DNA: TGTGCCAGCAGCCAGGGGACAGGGGGAAGATTACAGCCCCAGCATTTT. Amino acids: CASSQGTGGRLQPQHF.

This clonotype was found many times. The chain employs TRBV29-1 and TRBJ1-3, with 9 bases identical to TRBD1. The CDR3 spans 13 residues. Germline CDR1 SQVTM, CDR2 ANQGSEA. The junction had 4 bases not matched to a gene; V was cut back by 6 bases and J by 4 bases. CDR3 protein: CSVNRGQGNTIYF. CDR3 nucleotide sequence: TGCAGCGTGAACAGGGGGCAAGGAAACACCATATATTTT.

This clonotype was observed many times. The chain joins TRBV30 to TRBJ1-1; D remains unclear. V dropped 4 bases and J dropped 7 bases, with 10 bases sitting between them. Germline lookup yields CDR1 GTSNPN and CDR2 SVGIG (reference sequence). The length of the CDR3 is 11 residues. CDR3 DNA sequence: TGTGCCTGGACGCGAGGGAGTGAAGCTTTCTTT. Translating it yields CAWTRGSEAFF.

This chain joins TRBV5-1 and TRBJ2-7, with 11 bases matching TRBD1. CDR3 length equals 14 residues. The germline CDR1 and CDR2 sequences are SGHRS and YFSETQ. V shed 4 bases, J shed 6 bases, and the junction held 6 bases outside the gene matches. CDR3 in DNA: TGCGCCAGCAGCGCCGGGACAGGGGGGGGCGAGCAGTACTTC. Protein sequence: CASSAGTGGGEQYF. Drawing the rest from reference TRBV5-1 and TRBJ2-7, the complete variable domain is KAGVTQTPRYLIKTRGQQVTLSCSPISGHRSVSWYQQTPGQGLQFLFEYFSETQRNKGNFPGRFSGRQFSNSRSEMNVSTLELGDSALYLCASSAGTGGGEQYFGPGTRLTVT.

In this sample, this clonotype turned up many times. The rearrangement uses TRBV18 and TRBJ2-2; the D gene is possibly TRBD2 (5 bases). The CDR3 runs 15 residues. Trimming left V 6 bases short and J 1 base short, with 12 bases between. The germline V gene encodes CDR1 KGHSH and CDR2 LQKENI. The CDR3 loop is CASSLRSGNTGELFF. CDR3 nucleotide sequence: TGTGCCAGCTCTCTTAGGAGCGGGAACACCGGGGAGCTGTTTTTT.

The chain has TRBV12-3 or TRBV12-4 and TRBJ2-7; 7 bases map to TRBD2. Losses at the gene ends were 4 bases for V and 3 bases for J; bases not matched to a gene: 9. The CDR3 consists of 15 residues. The CDR3 protein is CASSSRAGQSYEQYF. DNA for the CDR3: TGTGCCAGCAGTTCCCGAGCGGGGCAGAGCTACGAGCAGTACTTC.

This chain links TRBV10-3 with TRBJ1-2; 10 nucleotides align to TRBD1. Germline V gene data show CDR1 as ENHRY and CDR2 as SYGVKD. With V trimmed by 3 bases and J by 4 bases, 8 bases remained unmatched. The CDR3 is made up of 16 amino acids. CDR3 protein: CAISDPTGGSSYGYTF. CDR3 sequence (DNA): TGTGCCATCAGTGACCCGACAGGGGGCAGTAGCTATGGCTACACCTTC.

This clonotype appeared many times. The J gene is TRBJ1-5, the V gene TRBV20-1, with 7 bases aligning to TRBD1. This CDR3 is 17 amino acids long. The V segment lost 6 bases and the J segment 0 bases; nucleotides outside the gene matches: 14. Germline V gives CDR1 DFQATT, CDR2 SNEGSKA (reference sequence). Here the CDR3 DNA reads TGCAGTGCCTCTCACCGGGACAGATCGTTTAGCAATCAGCCCCAGCATTTT. It translates to CSASHRDRSFSNQPQHF.

This clonotype has a handful of counts. This chain connects TRBV20-1 to TRBJ1-5, with TRBD1 identical over 10 bases. The germline V gene has CDR1 DFQATT and CDR2 SNEGSKA (reference sequence). J lost 2 bases, V lost 6 bases, and 10 bases had no gene match. The CDR3 is 16 amino acids. CDR3 DNA: TGCAGTGCGAGGGACAGGGGAATTTTCGGCAATCAGCCCCAGCATTTT. It yields the protein CSARDRGIFGNQPQHF.

Ten or more counts support this clonotype. The CDR3 region has the DNA TGTGCCAGTTTCCCGTCTTGGGGAAGCTATGGCTACACCTTC. Translated, it gives CASFPSWGSYGYTF. This chain connects TRBV19 to TRBJ1-2, with D unresolved. This CDR3 spans 14 amino acids. Germline values: CDR1 LNHDA, CDR2 SQIVND (reference sequence). V lost 8 bases, J lost 4 bases, and 17 bases lay in between.

There are many counts of this clonotype. J is TRBJ2-2 and V is TRBV5-1; D is unresolved. CDR1 and CDR2 from the germline V gene are SGHRS and YFSETQ. Between the trimmed V and J ends, which lost 3 bases and 0 bases, there was a span of 9 bases. This CDR3 comprises 15 residues. The CDR3 protein is CASSSWEANTGELFF. In DNA form, the CDR3 reads TGCGCCAGCAGCTCCTGGGAAGCGAACACCGGGGAGCTGTTTTTT.

The sample holds many counts of this clonotype. The chain uses TRBV29-1 and TRBJ2-7; 7 nucleotides line up with TRBD1. Germline V gives CDR1 SQVTM, CDR2 ANQGSEA. V lost 7 bases, J lost 0 bases, and 6 bases stayed unmatched. CDR3 length: 13 amino acids. CDR3 DNA sequence: TGCAGCGGATCCGGGACAGCCTCCTACGAGCAGTACTTC. Translating it yields CSGSGTASYEQYF.

The chain recombines TRBV29-1 with TRBJ1-1; D perhaps matches TRBD1 (5 bases). With 6 bases removed from V and 3 bases from J, the gap between germline ends came to 17 bases. The CDR3 spans 14 residues. Germline-derived CDR1 and CDR2 are SQVTM and ANQGSEA. The CDR3 sequence is CSVEGPGGYTEAFF. The DNA of the CDR3 is TGCAGCGTCGAGGGGCCAGGCGGGTACACTGAAGCTTTCTTT.

There are many counts of this clonotype. This chain uses TRBV5-1 with TRBJ2-1; D gene ambiguous. Deletions cut 2 bases from V and 6 bases from J, with 6 bases between. Germline assignment: CDR1 SGHRS and CDR2 YFSETQ. This CDR3 region has 12 residues. The CDR3 spells CASSFPANEQFF. The DNA of the CDR3 is TGCGCCAGCAGCTTTCCAGCCAATGAGCAGTTCTTC.

This clonotype was seen repeatedly, ten times or more. The genes are TRBV6-4 and TRBJ2-2; no clear D gene. Trimming pared 5 bases from V and 3 bases from J, leaving 4 bases between. Germline V gene data show CDR1 as MRHNA and CDR2 as SNTAGT. The CDR3 contains 12 residues. The CDR3 region is CASSRDTGELFF. CDR3 DNA: TGTGCCAGCAGTCGAGACACCGGGGAGCTGTTTTTT.

By sample share, this clonotype is medium-sized (0.01 to 0.1%). J is TRBJ2-1 and V is TRBV7-9; D is possibly TRBD2 (5 bases). The CDR3 consists of 14 residues. Trimming removed 5 bases at V and 4 bases at J, with 12 bases between. Germline lookup yields CDR1 SEHNR and CDR2 FQNEAQ (reference sequence). CDR3: CASSPLAEYNEQFF. CDR3 in DNA: TGTGCCAGCAGCCCGCTAGCAGAATACAATGAGCAGTTCTTC.

This clonotype was counted ten times or more. The chain is built from TRBV27 and TRBJ2-3; a possible D gene is TRBD1 (6 bases). The germline V and J ends were trimmed by 4 bases and 3 bases, with 11 bases remaining between them. CDR3 length: 14 residues. Germline lookup yields CDR1 MNHEY and CDR2 SMNVEV (reference sequence). CDR3 sequence reads: CASSSLRGTDTQYF. The CDR3 DNA reads TGTGCCAGCAGTTCCCTCAGGGGTACAGATACGCAGTATTTT.

This clonotype was picked up many times. V gene TRBV6-5 combines with J gene TRBJ1-5, with 12 bases fitting TRBD1. The CDR3 is made up of 16 amino acids. After removal of 0 bases from V and 6 bases from J, the junction contained 3 bases not matched to a gene. Germline V CDR1 and CDR2: MNHEY, SVGAGI. CDR3 in amino acids: CASSYSGTGGGQPQHF. CDR3 sequence (DNA): TGTGCCAGCAGTTACTCCGGGACAGGGGGCGGTCAGCCCCAGCATTTT.

Here the CDR3 reads CASSIVAGAGNTIYF. The CDR3 DNA sequence: TGTGCCAGTAGTATAGTCGCAGGGGCTGGAAACACCATATATTTT. The V and J genes are TRBV19 and TRBJ1-3, with D perhaps TRBD1 (6 bases). V was pared by 1 base and J by 2 bases, with 9 bases between. The CDR3 loop spans 15 amino acids. Germline CDR1 and CDR2: LNHDA and SQIVND (reference sequence).

The CDR3 here is CASSQRDDYEQYF. CDR3 bases: TGTGCCAGCAGCCAAAGGGATGACTACGAGCAGTACTTC. The chain couples TRBV3-1 to TRBJ2-7, with D unresolved. V was pared by 2 bases and J by 3 bases, with 8 bases between. There are 13 residues in the CDR3. The germline gives CDR1 LGHDT, CDR2 YNNKEL (reference sequence).

This chain links TRBV5-1 with TRBJ2-3; 8 nucleotides agree with TRBD2. CDR1 is SGHRS, CDR2 YFSETQ, per germline. The CDR3 spans 15 residues. After removal of 4 bases from V and 4 bases from J, the junction contained 8 bases not matched to a gene. This CDR3 reads CASSLRGGSADTQYF. The CDR3 nucleotides are TGCGCCAGCAGCCTCCGGGGGGGAAGCGCAGATACGCAGTATTTT.

This clonotype has at least ten counts. V usage is TRBV7-2 and J usage is TRBJ2-1, with D perhaps TRBD2 (6 bases). CDR3 length equals 16 residues. Germline assignment: CDR1 SGHTA and CDR2 FQGNSA. Deletions cut 1 base from V and 8 bases from J, with 18 bases between. The CDR3 DNA reads as TGTGCCAGCAGCTTAGGCGGCGGGGCGGGCGCCTATGAGCAGTTCTTC. Amino acid sequence: CASSLGGGAGAYEQFF.

The chain has TRBV7-9 and TRBJ2-1; TRBD2 matches at 7 bases. The CDR3 contains 14 residues. With 5 bases clipped from V and 5 bases from J, the junction kept 6 bases outside the gene matches. CDR1 is SEHNR and CDR2 is FQNEAQ in the germline V gene (reference sequence). This chain's CDR3 is CASSLLAGNNEQFF. Written as DNA, the CDR3 is TGTGCCAGCAGCCTATTAGCGGGCAACAATGAGCAGTTCTTC.

This clonotype came up many times. In nucleotides, the CDR3 is TGTGCCAGCAGCTTAGTCCTCGGGGGCCAAGAGACCCAGTACTTC. Its translation: CASSLVLGGQETQYF. The chain uses TRBV11-3 and TRBJ2-5; D possibly corresponds to TRBD2 (6 bases). Germline CDR1 and CDR2: SGHNT and YENEEA. The V end lost 1 base, the J end lost 1 base, and 10 bases lay between the germline ends. The CDR3 is 15 residues long. The entire variable domain, with the rest obtained from reference TRBV11-3 and TRBJ2-5, is as follows: EAGVVQSPRYKIIEKKQPVAFWCNPISGHNTLYWYLQNLGQGPELLIRYENEEAVDDSQLPKDRFSAERLKGVDSTLKIQPAELGDSAVYLCASSLVLGGQETQYFGPGTRLLVL.

The chain carries TRBV5-4 and TRBJ2-2; 8 bases line up with TRBD1. V lost 0 bases and J lost 3; bases outside the gene matches: 16. Germline CDR1 SGHNT, CDR2 YYREEE (reference sequence). The CDR3 length is 20 residues. The CDR3 sequence is CASSLGRGGQEARDTGELFF. In DNA form, the CDR3 reads TGTGCCAGCAGCTTGGGCCGAGGGGGACAGGAGGCGCGGGACACCGGGGAGCTGTTTTTT.